The 26 T cell receptor beta chains reported below all come from one sample, sequenced in a study of T-cell memory formation after mild COVID-19 (dated by TCRdb to 2020 to 2023). Libraries were made using 5' RACE. TCRdb records Illumina NovaSeq 6000 as the sequencer. TCRdb trimmed public reads at Q25 via fastp, called clones via MiXCR and kept in-frame beta chains. CDR3 protein sequences are deduplicated, and each keeps its most common genes and DNA. For this sample there are 110,000 to 150,000 distinct CDR3 sequences; more than 13% appear just once. The ten largest make up about 27% of the sample. Sequencing was performed on PBMCs or a T cell subset sorted from them (not recorded which). The receptor source for this set is an adult woman who had mild COVID-19 (a few samples of this study predate the infection). The sample titles of this study are shuffled in the database, so cell type and time point are left out; the donor was told from shared clones.

J is TRBJ2-7 and V is TRBV4-2; 9 positions agree with TRBD2. CDR3 length: 19 amino acids. CDR1 and CDR2 (germline): LGHNA, YNFKEQ. Trimming cost V 5 bases and J 3 bases; bases outside gene matches: 20. The CDR3 sequence is CASSVVLAGPNPVYYEQYF. Written as DNA, the CDR3 is TGTGCCAGCAGCGTGGTACTAGCGGGTCCCAACCCCGTCTACTACGAGCAGTACTTC.

CDR3 in DNA: TGTGCCAGCAGCTTAGGAGGGACAGGGGGACGGTTCTTC. Protein: CASSLGGTGGRFF. V is TRBV7-6 and J is TRBJ2-1, with 11 bases fitting TRBD1. Germline V gene sequence: CDR1 SGHVS, CDR2 FNYEAQ. The CDR3 consists of 13 residues. The V gene end was trimmed by 1 base and the J gene end by 15 bases; junction bases not matched to a gene: 5. Filled out from reference TRBV7-6 and TRBJ2-1, the complete variable domain reads GAGVSQSPRYKVTKRGQDVALRCDPISGHVSLYWYRQALGQGPEFLTYFNYEAQQDKSGLPNDRFSAERPEGSISTLTIQRTEQRDSAMYRCASSLGGTGGRFFGPGTRLTVL.

Only a few counts were recorded for this clonotype. The chain combines TRBV7-6 with TRBJ2-5; 12 nucleotides line up with TRBD2. V lost 5 bases, J lost 4 bases, and 8 bases stayed unmatched. Germline-derived CDR1 and CDR2 are SGHVS and FNYEAQ. The CDR3 consists of 16 residues. The CDR3 region has the DNA TGTGCCAGCAGCGGGGGGCTGGGACTAGCGGGAGAGACCCAGTACTTC. Protein product: CASSGGLGLAGETQYF.

The chain links TRBV7-9 to TRBJ2-7; 7 bases map to TRBD1. The CDR3 totals 15 residues. The germline V gene has CDR1 SEHNR and CDR2 FQNEAQ (reference sequence). Trimming removed 4 bases from V and 2 bases from J; junction bases left unmatched: 8. CDR3 in amino acids: CASSSRDSLTYEQYF. CDR3 sequence (DNA): TGTGCCAGCAGCTCCCGGGACAGCTTGACCTACGAGCAGTACTTC.

The J gene is TRBJ2-7, the V gene TRBV6-6; TRBD2 aligns across 8 bases. With V trimmed by 7 bases and J by 2 bases, 7 bases remained unmatched. Germline CDR1 and CDR2: MNHNY and SVGAGI (reference sequence). The CDR3 extends over 14 amino acids. Written as DNA, the CDR3 is TGTGCCAGCATTCCCGGACTAGCCCCCTACGAGCAGTACTTC. It codes for CASIPGLAPYEQYF.

This clonotype was seen more than once but under ten times. The chain recombines TRBV20-1 with TRBJ2-1, with 13 positions matching TRBD2. CDR3 size: 15 residues. Germline V gives CDR1 DFQATT, CDR2 SNEGSKA (reference sequence). V was pared by 3 bases and J by 3 bases, with 2 bases of the junction left unmatched. CDR3 DNA sequence: TGCAGTGCTAGCGGACTAGCGGGAGACTACAATGAGCAGTTCTTC. Its protein is CSASGLAGDYNEQFF.

The chain has TRBV12-3 or TRBV12-4 and TRBJ1-1; D call uncertain. This CDR3 contains 15 residues. Trimming pared 4 bases from V and 4 bases from J, leaving 16 bases between. This CDR3 is CASSSRPGEITEAFF. DNA for the CDR3: TGTGCCAGCAGTTCCCGACCCGGGGAGATCACTGAAGCTTTCTTT.

This clonotype was detected many times. V usage is TRBV4-1 and J usage is TRBJ2-3, with D tentatively TRBD2 (6 bases). Germline V CDR1 and CDR2: MGHRA, YSYEKL. V lost 4 bases, J lost 4 bases, and 18 bases lay in between. The CDR3 runs to 16 residues. The CDR3 protein is CASSRGLLLEADTQYF. As DNA, the CDR3 is TGCGCCAGCAGCCGGGGACTCCTACTGGAGGCAGATACGCAGTATTTT.

This clonotype was picked up a small number of times. The genes are TRBV5-6 and TRBJ2-1, with D uncertain. The CDR3 is made up of 13 amino acids. Germline CDR1 SGHDT, CDR2 YYEEEE. Trimming removed 3 bases at V and 7 bases at J, with 11 bases between. The CDR3 coding sequence is TGTGCCAGCAGCTATCTTGGGATTAATGAGCAGTTCTTC. Translation gives CASSYLGINEQFF.

The genes are TRBV19 and TRBJ2-5; no clear D. Germline assignment: CDR1 LNHDA and CDR2 SQIVND (reference sequence). This CDR3 region has 12 residues. Trimming removed 5 bases from V and 5 bases from J, with 9 bases in between. The CDR3 loop is CASSPSSETQYF. The CDR3 nucleotides are TGTGCCAGTAGTCCAAGTTCTGAGACCCAGTACTTC.

The chain joins TRBV5-1 to TRBJ1-1; weak D call: TRBD1 (5 bases). Germline V gene data show CDR1 as SGHRS and CDR2 as YFSETQ. The V end was cut by 4 bases, the J end by 3 bases, with 16 bases between. The CDR3 totals 15 residues. CDR3 nucleotide sequence: TGCGCCAGCAGCACCAGCCAGGGACGGGACACTGAAGCTTTCTTT. This translates into CASSTSQGRDTEAFF. Complete variable domain (other parts from reference TRBV5-1 and TRBJ1-1): KAGVTQTPRYLIKTRGQQVTLSCSPISGHRSVSWYQQTPGQGLQFLFEYFSETQRNKGNFPGRFSGRQFSNSRSEMNVSTLELGDSALYLCASSTSQGRDTEAFFGQGTRLTVV.

The chain is built from TRBV12-3 or TRBV12-4 and TRBJ2-5, with D possibly called TRBD1 or TRBD2 (5 bases each). The CDR3 has 13 residues. Deletions cut 5 bases from V and 0 bases from J, with 7 bases between. CDR3 residues: CASSRGHQETQYF. In DNA form, the CDR3 reads TGTGCCAGCAGTCGGGGCCACCAAGAGACCCAGTACTTC.

This clonotype turned up a few times. V and J are TRBV7-8 and TRBJ2-3, with D tentatively TRBD2 (5 bases). Between the trimmed V and J ends, which lost 4 bases and 2 bases, there was a span of 13 bases. The CDR3 is 15 amino acids. CDR1 and CDR2 from the germline V gene are SGHVS and FQNEAQ. The CDR3 loop reads CASSYLARVTDTQYF. The DNA for the CDR3 is TGTGCCAGCAGCTATCTAGCTAGAGTCACAGATACGCAGTATTTT. The whole variable domain, remainder taken from reference TRBV7-8 and TRBJ2-3, is GAGVSQSPRYKVAKRGQDVALRCDPISGHVSLFWYQQALGQGPEFLTYFQNEAQLDKSGLPSDRFFAERPEGSVSTLKIQRTQQEDSAVYLCASSYLARVTDTQYFGPGTRLTVL.

This clonotype has just a few counts. In DNA form, the CDR3 reads TGTGCCAGCAGTGAACTATGGACTAATCGGGACACCGAGGGGGTCACAGATACGCAGTATTTT. It specifies CASSELWTNRDTEGVTDTQYF. The V gene is TRBV25-1, the J gene TRBJ2-3; either TRBD1 or TRBD2 may fit D (6 bases each). The CDR3 sequence is 21 residues long. Trimming pared 2 bases from V and 2 bases from J, leaving 29 bases between. Germline CDR1 MGHDK, CDR2 SYGVNS.

The chain links TRBV5-1 to TRBJ2-5; 10 bases agree with TRBD2. J gave up 2 bases and V 7 bases, and 5 bases lay outside the gene matches. The CDR3 has 14 residues. Germline CDR1 and CDR2: SGHRS and YFSETQ. The CDR3 here is CASGGLAEQETQYF. The CDR3 DNA follows: TGCGCCAGCGGCGGACTAGCGGAACAAGAGACCCAGTACTTC.

This clonotype was counted between two and nine times. The V call is TRBV20-1, the J call TRBJ2-1; TRBD2 matches at 8 bases. Germline V gene sequence: CDR1 DFQATT, CDR2 SNEGSKA (reference sequence). The CDR3 totals 16 residues. V was clipped by 0 bases and J by 3 bases; unmatched bases: 7. CDR3 nucleotide sequence: TGCAGTGCTAGAGATCCGGGACTAGGGTACTACAATGAGCAGTTCTTC. Protein: CSARDPGLGYYNEQFF.

V usage is TRBV6-5 and J usage is TRBJ1-4, with a weak D call TRBD1 (6 bases). The germline gives CDR1 MNHEY, CDR2 SVGAGI. The CDR3 extends over 15 amino acids. V was trimmed by 4 bases and J by 5 bases, leaving 14 bases between them. CDR3 amino acids: CASSSRTEANEKLFF. CDR3 nucleotide sequence: TGTGCCAGCAGTTCCCGGACAGAAGCGAATGAAAAACTGTTTTTT.

This rearrangement joins TRBV9 to TRBJ2-7, with no clear D. V lost 1 base, J lost 0 bases, and 5 bases lay in between. Germline CDR1 reads SGDLS; CDR2 reads YYNGEE. The CDR3 has 13 residues. In nucleotides, the CDR3 is TGTGCCAGCAGCGTAAGTTCCTCCTACGAGCAGTACTTC. As protein: CASSVSSSYEQYF.

This clonotype was observed a few times. The J gene is TRBJ2-7, the V gene TRBV7-9; possible D gene TRBD2, 5 bases. Germline CDR1 reads SEHNR; CDR2 reads FQNEAQ (reference sequence). The CDR3 runs 14 residues. The V end lost 1 base, the J end lost 3 bases, and 10 bases lay between the germline ends. The CDR3 DNA follows: TGTGCCAGCAGCTTAGGTCAGGACTTCTACGAGCAGTACTTC. Amino acid sequence: CASSLGQDFYEQYF. Together with reference TRBV7-9 and TRBJ2-7, the CDR3 gives the full variable domain: DTGVSQNPRHKITKRGQNVTFRCDPISEHNRLYWYRQTLGQGPEFLTYFQNEAQLEKSRLLSDRFSAERPKGSFSTLEIQRTEQGDSAMYLCASSLGQDFYEQYFGPGTRLTVT.

This clonotype was seen a few times. The chain recombines TRBV2 with TRBJ2-7, with 7 bases fitting TRBD2. Germline assignment: CDR1 SNHLY and CDR2 FYNNEI. Germline trimming cut 0 bases from V and 5 bases from J; bases unmatched to any gene: 13. This CDR3 contains 17 residues. CDR3 DNA: TGTGCCAGCAGTGAAGCTCGGTTAGGTGGGAGGGTCGACGAGCAGTACTTC. It is translated as CASSEARLGGRVDEQYF.

The chain uses TRBV25-1 and TRBJ2-6, with D unresolved. Trimming removed 1 base from V and 1 base from J, with 14 bases in between. The CDR3 runs to 18 residues. CDR1 and CDR2 from the germline V gene are MGHDK and SYGVNS. CDR3 sequence (DNA): TGTGCCAGCAGTGAATTCGGTCTCGTCACTTCTGGGGCCAACGTCCTGACTTTC. Amino acids: CASSEFGLVTSGANVLTF.

V usage is TRBV12-3 or TRBV12-4 and J usage is TRBJ2-1, with 7 bases lining up with TRBD2. J lost 4 bases, V lost 4 bases, and 7 bases had no gene match. CDR3 length: 15 amino acids. The CDR3: CASSWASGTYNEQFF. The CDR3 nucleotides read TGTGCCAGCAGTTGGGCCAGCGGGACGTACAATGAGCAGTTCTTC.

The rearrangement links TRBV5-6 to TRBJ2-5; D gene unclear. The CDR3 consists of 15 residues. V lost 1 base and J lost 6, with 16 bases in between. The germline gives CDR1 SGHDT, CDR2 YYEEEE. For the CDR3, the DNA is TGTGCCAGCAGCTTGCAGTTTTCGCGCGGCAAGACCCAGTACTTC. Its protein is CASSLQFSRGKTQYF.

The genes are TRBV20-1 and TRBJ2-7, with 8 bases aligning to TRBD2. The V gene end was trimmed by 5 bases and the J gene end by 2 bases; junction bases not matched to a gene: 17. CDR3 length: 17 amino acids. The germline CDR1 and CDR2 sequences are DFQATT and SNEGSKA (reference sequence). This CDR3 is CSADLSLAGGLTYEQYF. CDR3 DNA: TGCAGTGCTGACCTGTCCCTGGCGGGAGGTCTAACCTACGAGCAGTACTTC.

The V and J genes are TRBV5-6 and TRBJ1-2; no definite D call. The germline V gene encodes CDR1 SGHDT and CDR2 YYEEEE. The CDR3 runs 15 residues. Trimming cost V 4 bases and J 4 bases, with 17 bases left between them. Here the CDR3 reads CASSTIEAPTYGYTF. As DNA, the CDR3 is TGTGCCAGCAGCACCATCGAGGCCCCCACCTATGGCTACACCTTC.

This chain joins TRBV6-2 or TRBV6-3 and TRBJ2-4, with D unclear. CDR3 length equals 11 residues. V lost 5 bases and J lost 13, with 12 bases in between. Germline CDR1 is MNHEY and CDR2 is SVGEGT. This CDR3 is CASSPSTRQYF. Written as DNA, the CDR3 is TGTGCCAGCAGTCCCTCCACCCGACAGTACTTC.